This passage covers 20 T cell receptor beta chains from one sample sequenced in a study of CD8 T cells in Susac syndrome. RNA, at roughly 0.5 to 1 ug, was reverse transcribed with random hexamers. Via MiXCR, TCRdb re-called the immunoSEQ multiplex PCR reads, giving one row per CDR3 protein. The sample holds about 180,000 distinct CDR3 sequences, approximately 94% seen once. The sequencing sample was made of CD4+ T cells from PBMCs. All receptors come from a human donor with multiple sclerosis.

J is TRBJ1-1 and V is TRBV6-2 or TRBV6-3, with 7 bases identical to TRBD1. This CDR3 spans 13 amino acids. CDR1 and CDR2 (germline): MNHEY, SVGEGT. The ends lost 6 bases at V and 5 bases at J; junction bases unmatched: 6. The CDR3 DNA reads as TGTGCCAGCAGCTCCGACAGGGTGACTGAAGCTTTCTTT. It encodes CASSSDRVTEAFF.

The table lists this clonotype with a count of one. CDR3 sequence: CASVKGPIEGYNEQFF. In DNA form, the CDR3 reads TGTGCCAGCGTCAAGGGCCCCATAGAGGGGTACAATGAGCAGTTCTTC. The chain is built from TRBV6-6 and TRBJ2-1; D is perhaps TRBD1 or TRBD2 (5 bases each). CDR3 length equals 16 residues. Germline V CDR1 and CDR2: MNHNY, SVGAGI (reference sequence). V shed 8 bases and J shed 4 bases, with 21 bases lying between them.

The rearrangement joins TRBV5-1 to TRBJ2-5; D is tentatively TRBD1 or TRBD2 (6 bases each). The CDR3 totals 13 residues. V was cut by 3 bases and J by 7 bases, with 13 bases left in between. The V gene's germline CDR1 is SGHRS and CDR2 YFSETQ. CDR3: CASSSGAAGTQYF. CDR3 in DNA: TGCGCCAGCAGCTCGGGGGCGGCCGGGACCCAGTACTTC. Full variable domain (rest looked up from reference TRBV5-1 and TRBJ2-5): KAGVTQTPRYLIKTRGQQVTLSCSPISGHRSVSWYQQTPGQGLQFLFEYFSETQRNKGNFPGRFSGRQFSNSRSEMNVSTLELGDSALYLCASSSGAAGTQYFGPGTRLLVL.

The CDR3 protein is CASSQDGPAYEQYF. The CDR3 nucleotides read TGTGCCAGCAGCCAAGATGGCCCCGCCTACGAGCAGTACTTC. The gene calls are TRBV4-2 and TRBJ2-7; D gene uncertain. The ends were cut back, 0 bases at V and 2 bases at J, with 8 bases in the middle. The germline gives CDR1 LGHNA, CDR2 YNFKEQ. This CDR3 has 14 residues.

The V gene is TRBV6-2 or TRBV6-3, the J gene TRBJ2-3; D tentatively reads TRBD1 or TRBD2 (6 bases each). The CDR3 runs 12 residues. Germline V gives CDR1 MNHEY, CDR2 SVGEGT. Trimming pared 11 bases from V and 6 bases from J, leaving 15 bases between. CDR3 region: CAGGRAADTQYF. CDR3 nucleotide sequence: TGTGCCGGGGGGCGGGCGGCGGATACGCAGTATTTT.

The chain uses TRBV20-1 and TRBJ1-2; weak D call: TRBD1 (5 bases). Germline CDR1 and CDR2: DFQATT and SNEGSKA (reference sequence). The CDR3 consists of 15 residues. Trimming stripped 1 base from V and 8 bases from J, with 20 bases between. The CDR3 loop reads CSARGSVSDPGGYTF. The CDR3, as DNA: TGCAGTGCTAGAGGTTCGGTGTCTGACCCAGGGGGCTACACCTTC.

The CDR3 spells CAWSVLAGITDTQYF. For the CDR3, the DNA is TGTGCCTGGAGTGTTCTAGCGGGGATCACAGATACGCAGTATTTT. The chain carries TRBV30 and TRBJ2-3; 9 nucleotides agree with TRBD2. With V trimmed by 0 bases and J by 2 bases, 3 bases remained unmatched. The CDR3 runs 15 residues. Germline-derived CDR1 and CDR2 are GTSNPN and SVGIG (reference sequence). Drawing the rest from reference TRBV30 and TRBJ2-3, the complete variable domain is SQTIHQWPATLVQPVGSPLSLECTVEGTSNPNLYWYRQAAGRGLQLLFYSVGIGQISSEVPQNLSASRPQDRQFILSSKKLLLSDSGFYLCAWSVLAGITDTQYFGPGTRLTVL.

J is TRBJ2-1 and V is TRBV14; 8 bases line up with TRBD2. CDR3 length: 15 residues. Germline V gives CDR1 SGHDN, CDR2 FVKESK. V shed 4 bases and J 6 bases; nucleotides not matched to a gene: 8. This chain's CDR3 is CASSRVGGVPNEQFF. CDR3 bases: TGTGCCAGCAGCCGCGTCGGGGGGGTTCCCAATGAGCAGTTCTTC.

The V gene is TRBV4-2, the J gene TRBJ1-2; 10 positions match TRBD1. Looked up from germline, CDR1 is LGHNA and CDR2 is YNFKEQ. The CDR3 sequence is 18 residues long. Trimming took 4 bases from V and 0 from J; bases not matched to a gene: 11. CDR3 bases: TGTGCCAGCAGCCTCCTCCGGGACAGGGGTGATGCTAACTATGGCTACACCTTC. Its protein product is CASSLLRDRGDANYGYTF.

This clonotype has a single count. This rearrangement joins TRBV12-3 or TRBV12-4 to TRBJ1-4; no clear D. Between the trimmed V and J ends, which lost 5 bases and 0 bases, there was a span of 19 bases. The length of the CDR3 is 18 residues. The CDR3 region has the DNA TGTGCCAGCAGTCCATGGACCCCATGGGGAGCAACTAATGAAAAACTGTTTTTT. Protein sequence: CASSPWTPWGATNEKLFF.

The chain's CDR3 is CSASTWGQRSYGYTF. The CDR3 DNA reads as TGCAGTGCTAGCACCTGGGGACAGAGAAGCTATGGCTACACCTTC. This chain links TRBV20-1 with TRBJ1-2, with TRBD1 matching 7 bases. V shed 3 bases, J shed 4 bases, and the junction held 11 bases outside the gene matches. CDR3 size: 15 residues. Germline V gene lookup returns CDR1 DFQATT and CDR2 SNEGSKA (reference sequence).

The genes are TRBV30 and TRBJ2-1, with TRBD2 matching over 12 bases. The CDR3 runs to 17 residues. Germline loops: CDR1 GTSNPN, CDR2 SVGIG (reference sequence). V lost 0 bases to trimming and J lost 16 bases; unmatched junction nucleotides: 19. The CDR3 protein is CAWSVRGELAGGLGNFF. The CDR3 DNA is TGTGCCTGGAGTGTACGTGGGGAGCTAGCGGGGGGGCTCGGAAATTTCTTC.

The V gene is TRBV4-2, the J gene TRBJ1-4; D uncertain. This CDR3 is built from 13 residues. Trimming took 2 bases from V and 5 from J, leaving 6 bases between them. CDR1 is LGHNA and CDR2 is YNFKEQ in the germline V gene. This CDR3 reads CASSQHGNEKLFF. As DNA, the CDR3 is TGTGCCAGCAGCCAACACGGCAATGAAAAACTGTTTTTT.

The V call is TRBV5-1, the J call TRBJ1-2, with 9 bases matching TRBD1. Trimming cost V 0 bases and J 8 bases; bases outside gene matches: 2. There are 13 residues in the CDR3. CDR1 is SGHRS and CDR2 is YFSETQ in the germline V gene. The CDR3 region has the DNA TGCGCCAGCAGCTTGGAGGACAGGGGCGGCTACACCTTC. Encoded protein: CASSLEDRGGYTF.

This clonotype came up a few times. The gene calls are TRBV3-1 and TRBJ2-7; TRBD2 might be the D (5 bases). The CDR3 is made up of 12 amino acids. V gave up 5 bases and J gave up 3 bases, with 8 bases separating them. Germline V CDR1 and CDR2: LGHDT, YNNKEL (reference sequence). CDR3 sequence reads: CASSSRDYEQYF. CDR3 coding DNA: TGTGCCAGCAGCTCCCGGGACTACGAGCAGTACTTC.

The J gene is TRBJ1-6, the V gene TRBV9; TRBD1 matches at 8 bases. The CDR3 runs 14 residues. CDR1 SGDLS and CDR2 YYNGEE come from the germline V gene. V was pared by 2 bases and J by 14 bases, with 9 bases of the junction left unmatched. In DNA, the CDR3 is TGTGCCAGCAGCGTTTCAGGGGGCCATCCAACCCTCCACTTT. This translates into CASSVSGGHPTLHF.

This clonotype was seen once. The rearrangement links TRBV29-1 to TRBJ2-5; D is uncertain. CDR1 SQVTM and CDR2 ANQGSEA come from the germline V gene. Trimming took off 2 bases at V and 5 bases at J, with 9 bases between the two ends. The CDR3 is 12 residues long. The CDR3 DNA reads TGCAGCGTTGAAACCACCGGGGAGACCCAGTACTTC. Protein: CSVETTGETQYF.

The chain links TRBV30 to TRBJ2-7; D is perhaps TRBD1 (6 bases). The V end lost 7 bases, the J end lost 4 bases, and 14 bases lay between the germline ends. CDR3 length equals 12 residues. CDR1 and CDR2 (germline): GTSNPN, SVGIG (reference sequence). The CDR3 DNA reads TGTGCCTTTGTAGGGGGTGAGTACGAGCAGTACTTC. Its translation: CAFVGGEYEQYF.

The chain carries TRBV23-1 and TRBJ2-3; 11 bases match TRBD2. TRBV23-1 qualifies as an ORF whose function is uncertain. Germline trimming cut 1 base from V and 3 bases from J; bases unmatched to any gene: 12. The CDR3 runs 19 residues. The CDR3 DNA sequence: TGCGCCAGCAGTCAATACCTAGCGGGGGGTCCCGAGGGGACAGATACGCAGTATTTT. Its protein is CASSQYLAGGPEGTDTQYF.

This rearrangement joins TRBV29-1 to TRBJ2-1; 8 bases are shared with TRBD1. The CDR3 sequence is 13 residues long. The germline gives CDR1 SQVTM, CDR2 ANQGSEA. V was clipped by 4 bases and J by 3 bases; unmatched bases: 2. The DNA of the CDR3 is TGCAGCGTTGGAACAGGGGGCTACAATGAGCAGTTCTTC. Translated, it gives CSVGTGGYNEQFF.